Shown below are 23 T cell receptor beta chains from a single sample sequenced in a study of vaccination effects on CD4 cells after COVID-19. This table comes from immunoSEQ multiplex PCR, and its TCRdb copy is limited to in-frame clones, with some not included. The sample carries about 40,000 clones, around 66% recorded once. These TCRs are of unknown antigen specificity. Subsequent to a culture period of 10 to 11 days, CD4+ T cells were isolated. Everyone in the study got two shots of either the BNT162b2 or mRNA-1273 vaccine. The source was CD4+ T cells from PBMCs cultured without peptide, collected after COVID-19 vaccination. The receptor source for this set is a human donor who received a COVID-19 vaccine.

This clone was observed a handful of times. This rearrangement joins TRBV11-3 to TRBJ1-1, with D possibly TRBD1 on 5 matching bases. There are 14 residues in the CDR3. Trimming removed 0 bases from V and 1 base from J, with 6 bases in between. Germline CDR1 and CDR2: SGHNT and YENEEA. The CDR3: CASSLDQGNTEAFF. The CDR3, as DNA: TGTGCCAGCAGCTTAGACCAGGGGAACACTGAAGCTTTCTTT. The whole variable domain, filled in from reference TRBV11-3 and TRBJ1-1, reads EAGVVQSPRYKIIEKKQPVAFWCNPISGHNTLYWYLQNLGQGPELLIRYENEEAVDDSQLPKDRFSAERLKGVDSTLKIQPAELGDSAVYLCASSLDQGNTEAFFGQGTRLTVV.

The chain employs TRBV19 and TRBJ2-1; D ambiguous. Trimming shortened V by 6 bases and J by 10 bases, and 16 bases separated the two germline ends. CDR3 size: 13 residues. Germline-derived CDR1 and CDR2 are LNHDA and SQIVND (reference sequence). The CDR3 loop is CASSVRGDREQFF. Written as DNA, the CDR3 is TGTGCCAGTAGCGTCCGTGGTGATCGGGAGCAGTTCTTC.

V is TRBV7-9 and J is TRBJ1-1; 7 bases agree with TRBD1. Germline lookup yields CDR1 SEHNR and CDR2 FQNEAQ (reference sequence). Trimming cost V 5 bases and J 5 bases; bases outside gene matches: 8. CDR3 length: 14 amino acids. The CDR3 sequence: CASSTQQGSTEAFF. CDR3 DNA: TGTGCCAGCAGCACCCAACAGGGGAGTACTGAAGCTTTCTTT. Full variable domain (missing parts from reference TRBV7-9 and TRBJ1-1): DTGVSQNPRHKITKRGQNVTFRCDPISEHNRLYWYRQTLGQGPEFLTYFQNEAQLEKSRLLSDRFSAERPKGSFSTLEIQRTEQGDSAMYLCASSTQQGSTEAFFGQGTRLTVV.

This rearrangement joins TRBV6-5 to TRBJ1-1, with D perhaps matching TRBD1 (5 bases). This CDR3 comprises 15 residues. From germline, CDR1 is MNHEY and CDR2 SVGAGI. Trimming took off 5 bases at V and 1 base at J, with 14 bases between the two ends. The CDR3 here is CASSRMGTSNTEAFF. Here the CDR3 DNA reads TGTGCCAGCAGTCGAATGGGGACGTCGAACACTGAAGCTTTCTTT.

The chain carries TRBV4-1 and TRBJ2-3, with D maybe TRBD2 (5 bases). The CDR3 spans 15 residues. Deletions cut 5 bases from V and 5 bases from J, with 17 bases between. Germline CDR1 MGHRA, CDR2 YSYEKL. The CDR3 spells CASSDFSDLGDTQYF. The CDR3 nucleotides are TGCGCCAGCAGCGATTTTAGCGATTTGGGAGATACGCAGTATTTT.

J is TRBJ2-1 and V is TRBV9; D gene uncertain. CDR3 length: 14 residues. Germline-derived CDR1 and CDR2 are SGDLS and YYNGEE. V was trimmed by 4 bases and J by 4 bases, leaving 12 bases between them. Here the CDR3 reads CASSPSSSYNEQFF. DNA of the CDR3: TGTGCCAGCAGCCCGAGTAGTTCATACAATGAGCAGTTCTTC.

This rearrangement joins TRBV19 to TRBJ2-1, with 16 bases that match TRBD2. Trimming took 4 bases from V and 1 from J; bases not matched to a gene: 7. The CDR3 runs to 19 residues. CDR1 is LNHDA and CDR2 is SQIVND in the germline V gene (reference sequence). CDR3 sequence reads: CASSRGGLAGGASYNEQFF. The CDR3 DNA is TGTGCCAGTAGTAGGGGGGGACTAGCGGGAGGGGCGTCCTACAATGAGCAGTTCTTC.

In its sample, this clone was seen a few times. The J gene is TRBJ2-3, the V gene TRBV29-1; 9 nucleotides match TRBD2. This CDR3 is 15 amino acids long. Germline V gene lookup returns CDR1 SQVTM and CDR2 ANQGSEA. With V trimmed by 7 bases and J by 0 bases, 8 bases remained unmatched. The CDR3 DNA sequence: TGCAGCGCCGCCCGGCTAGCGGGGAGCACAGATACGCAGTATTTT. As protein: CSAARLAGSTDTQYF.

The CDR3, as DNA: TGTGCCAGCAGTAAGGGACAGGGGTTCACTGAAGCTTTCTTT. This translates into CASSKGQGFTEAFF. The rearrangement links TRBV6-5 to TRBJ1-1; TRBD1 matches 10 bases. The V gene's germline CDR1 is MNHEY and CDR2 SVGAGI. This CDR3 comprises 14 residues. With V trimmed by 5 bases and J by 4 bases, 4 bases remained unmatched.

The chain joins TRBV4-2 to TRBJ1-4; no firm D call. V lost 0 bases and J lost 0, with 23 bases in between. Germline CDR1 is LGHNA and CDR2 is YNFKEQ. CDR3 length: 21 amino acids. CDR3 sequence: CASSQDSQGGYLDATNEKLFF. CDR3 coding DNA: TGTGCCAGCAGCCAAGATTCCCAAGGTGGCTATCTGGATGCAACTAATGAAAAACTGTTTTTT.

This sequence joins TRBV3-1 (or the pseudogene TRBV3-2) and TRBJ2-7; TRBD2 might be the D (5 bases). Germline V gives CDR1 LGHDT, CDR2 YNNKEL (reference sequence). This CDR3 region has 14 residues. Trimming removed 4 bases at V and 4 bases at J, with 14 bases between. CDR3 region: CASSLSAGEYEQYF. As DNA, the CDR3 is TGTGCCAGCAGCCTATCAGCCGGGGAGTACGAGCAGTACTTC.

The chain employs TRBV5-4 and TRBJ2-6, with D possibly being TRBD1 or TRBD2 (5 bases each). There are 15 residues in the CDR3. The V end lost 0 bases, the J end lost 2 bases, and 6 bases lay between the germline ends. The germline V gene encodes CDR1 SGHNT and CDR2 YYREEE (reference sequence). The CDR3 spells CASSLVGAGANVLTF. CDR3 sequence (DNA): TGTGCCAGCAGCTTGGTGGGGGCTGGGGCCAACGTCCTGACTTTC.

The chain couples TRBV10-3 to TRBJ1-1; 8 bases line up with TRBD1. Germline CDR1 ENHRY, CDR2 SYGVKD. After removal of 6 bases from V and 4 bases from J, the junction contained 7 bases not matched to a gene. This CDR3 contains 14 residues. In nucleotides, the CDR3 is TGTGCCATCAGAAACACAGGGGGGGGCACTGAAGCTTTCTTT. Amino acid sequence: CAIRNTGGGTEAFF.

This clone has just a few counts. A read error may account for a junction end that differs from germline. The J gene is TRBJ2-7, the V gene TRBV6-1; 10 bases map to TRBD1. The CDR3 loop spans 15 amino acids. Germline loops: CDR1 MNHNS, CDR2 SASEGT. CDR3 bases: TGTGCCAGCAGAGAAGGGACAGGGGAATTCTACGAGCAGTACTTC. This encodes CASREGTGEFYEQYF.

There are a few counts of this clone. The rearrangement links TRBV5-5 to TRBJ2-3, with a weak D call TRBD1 (6 bases). The CDR3 extends over 13 amino acids. In germline, CDR1 is SGHKS, CDR2 YYEKEE (reference sequence). Trimming removed 1 base from V and 5 bases from J, with 8 bases in between. CDR3 in amino acids: CASSLRGGDTQYF. DNA of the CDR3: TGTGCCAGCAGCTTGAGAGGGGGAGATACGCAGTATTTT.

This chain connects TRBV19 to TRBJ1-2, with a weak D call TRBD1 (5 bases). Germline CDR1 LNHDA, CDR2 SQIVND (reference sequence). V was clipped by 1 base and J by 8 bases, with 8 bases between them. The CDR3 runs 12 residues. The CDR3 DNA reads TGTGCCAGTAGTATAGCCGGGGACGGCTACACCTTC. Protein: CASSIAGDGYTF.

This clone has a single count. The chain couples TRBV6-4 to TRBJ1-2; a weak D match, TRBD1 (5 bases). Per the germline V gene, CDR1 is MRHNA and CDR2 is SNTAGT. Trimming took off 2 bases at V and 4 bases at J, with 14 bases between the two ends. The CDR3 contains 15 residues. The DNA of the CDR3 is TGTGCCAGCAGTGACGATTTCAAGGGGATCTATGGCTACACCTTC. Its protein is CASSDDFKGIYGYTF.

The sample holds a few counts of this clone. The chain joins TRBV5-1 to TRBJ2-1, with TRBD2 matching 8 bases. CDR3 size: 18 residues. The trim removed 0 bases at V and 3 bases at J, leaving 11 bases unmatched. Germline V CDR1 and CDR2: SGHRS, YFSETQ. DNA of the CDR3: TGCGCCAGCAGCTTGGAAGTTAGCGGGAAGGCCAACTACAATGAGCAGTTCTTC. This gives the protein CASSLEVSGKANYNEQFF.

V gene TRBV18 combines with J gene TRBJ2-1; D might be TRBD2 (5 bases). The CDR3 extends over 13 amino acids. The germline CDR1 and CDR2 sequences are KGHSH and LQKENI. The germline V and J ends were trimmed by 2 bases and 6 bases, with 8 bases remaining between them. This CDR3 reads CASSPGGGNEQFF. The CDR3 DNA is TGTGCCAGCTCACCAGGAGGAGGCAATGAGCAGTTCTTC.

V usage is TRBV5-4 and J usage is TRBJ1-2, with a possible D match to TRBD1 (6 bases). This CDR3 has 14 residues. Germline-derived CDR1 and CDR2 are SGHNT and YYREEE (reference sequence). V lost 1 base, J lost 5 bases, and 12 bases lay in between. This CDR3 reads CASSLTGQSYGYTF. For the CDR3, the DNA is TGTGCCAGCAGCTTGACAGGACAGTCTTATGGCTACACCTTC. The entire variable domain, with the rest obtained from reference TRBV5-4 and TRBJ1-2, is as follows: ETGVTQSPTHLIKTRGQQVTLRCSSQSGHNTVSWYQQALGQGPQFIFQYYREEENGRGNFPPRFSGLQFPNYSSELNVNALELDDSALYLCASSLTGQSYGYTFGSGTRLTVV.

The chain uses TRBV2 and TRBJ2-7; D possibly corresponds to TRBD1 (6 bases). The V gene lost 7 bases and the J gene lost 3 bases, with 16 bases spanning the gap. The length of the CDR3 is 14 residues. CDR1 is SNHLY, CDR2 FYNNEI, per germline. The CDR3 sequence is CASTSRGKNYEQYF. In DNA, the CDR3 is TGTGCCAGCACGTCAAGGGGGAAGAACTACGAGCAGTACTTC.

The chain carries TRBV7-2 and TRBJ1-3; 8 nucleotides match TRBD1. The V segment lost 6 bases and the J segment 3 bases; nucleotides outside the gene matches: 7. The CDR3 is 15 amino acids. The V gene's germline CDR1 is SGHTA and CDR2 FQGNSA. CDR3 sequence: CASSPGGSFGNTIYF. CDR3 in DNA: TGTGCCAGCAGTCCAGGGGGCTCCTTTGGAAACACCATATATTTT.

V gene TRBV28 combines with J gene TRBJ1-4, with 7 bases identical to TRBD1. The CDR3 loop spans 15 amino acids. CDR1 MDHEN and CDR2 SYDVKM come from the germline V gene. V lost 3 bases, J lost 10 bases, and 11 bases stayed unmatched. CDR3 coding DNA: TGTGCCAGCAGTTTGCCGGGACAGAGTATCGGAAAACTGTTTTTT. Protein sequence: CASSLPGQSIGKLFF.